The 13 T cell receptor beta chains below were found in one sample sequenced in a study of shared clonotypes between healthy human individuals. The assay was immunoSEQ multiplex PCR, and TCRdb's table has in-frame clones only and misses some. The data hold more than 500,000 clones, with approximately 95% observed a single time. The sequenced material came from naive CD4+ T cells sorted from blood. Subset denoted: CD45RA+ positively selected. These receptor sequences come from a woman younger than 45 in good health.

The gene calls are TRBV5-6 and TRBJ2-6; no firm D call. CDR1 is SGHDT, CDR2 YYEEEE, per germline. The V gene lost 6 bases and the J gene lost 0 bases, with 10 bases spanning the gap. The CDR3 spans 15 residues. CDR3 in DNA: TGTGCCAGCAAAAGATGGGGCTCTGGGGCCAACGTCCTGACTTTC. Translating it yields CASKRWGSGANVLTF.

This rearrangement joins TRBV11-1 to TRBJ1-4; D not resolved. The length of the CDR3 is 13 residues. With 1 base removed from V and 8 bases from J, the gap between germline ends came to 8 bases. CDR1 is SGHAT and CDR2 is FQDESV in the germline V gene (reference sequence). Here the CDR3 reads CASSLVREEKLFF. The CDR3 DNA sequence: TGTGCCAGCAGCTTAGTTCGGGAAGAAAAACTGTTTTTT.

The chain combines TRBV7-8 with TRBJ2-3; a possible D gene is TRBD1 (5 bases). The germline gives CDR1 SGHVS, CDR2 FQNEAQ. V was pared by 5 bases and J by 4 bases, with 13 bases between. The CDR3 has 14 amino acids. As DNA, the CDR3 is TGTGCCAGCAGCCCGCGACAGTTGCCAGATACGCAGTATTTT. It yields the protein CASSPRQLPDTQYF.

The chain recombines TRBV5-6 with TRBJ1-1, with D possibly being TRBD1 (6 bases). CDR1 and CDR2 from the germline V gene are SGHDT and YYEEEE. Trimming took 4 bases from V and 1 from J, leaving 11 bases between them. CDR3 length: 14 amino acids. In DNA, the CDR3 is TGTGCCAGCAGCCGGGGGCCCGAGAACACTGAAGCTTTCTTT. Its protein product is CASSRGPENTEAFF.

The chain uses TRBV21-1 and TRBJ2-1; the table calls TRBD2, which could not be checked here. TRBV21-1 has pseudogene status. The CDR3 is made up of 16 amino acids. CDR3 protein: CASSNEGLAGSGEQFF. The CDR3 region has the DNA TGTGCCAGCAGCAACGAGGGACTAGCGGGATCGGGTGAGCAGTTCTTC.

The CDR3 region is CASSSLGTSVSYEQYF. The CDR3 nucleotides read TGCGCCAGCAGCTCTCTGGGGACTAGTGTATCCTACGAGCAGTACTTC. The chain links TRBV5-1 to TRBJ2-7, with 8 bases fitting TRBD2. The junction had 9 bases not matched to a gene; V was cut back by 3 bases and J by 1 base. Germline V gives CDR1 SGHRS, CDR2 YFSETQ. The CDR3 is 16 residues long.

The CDR3 spells CASRIGGSGEAFF. The CDR3 DNA reads as TGTGCCAGCAGGATAGGGGGAAGTGGTGAAGCTTTCTTT. The rearrangement uses TRBV2 and TRBJ1-1; perhaps TRBD1 as D (6 bases). Germline assignment: CDR1 SNHLY and CDR2 FYNNEI. Trimming removed 6 bases at V and 7 bases at J, with 15 bases between. The CDR3 runs to 13 residues. Looking up the rest from reference TRBV2 and TRBJ1-1 gives the full variable domain: EPEVTQTPSHQVTQMGQEVILRCVPISNHLYFYWYRQILGQKVEFLVSFYNNEISEKSEIFDDQFSVERPDGSNFTLKIRSTKLEDSAMYFCASRIGGSGEAFFGQGTRLTVV.

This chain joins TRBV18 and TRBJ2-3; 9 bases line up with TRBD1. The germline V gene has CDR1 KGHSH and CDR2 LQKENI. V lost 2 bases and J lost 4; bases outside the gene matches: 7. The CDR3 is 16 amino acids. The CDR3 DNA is TGTGCCAGCTCACCAAGGCCGGGACAGGGTCCAGATACGCAGTATTTT. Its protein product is CASSPRPGQGPDTQYF.

The CDR3 loop is CASSSGRRADYGYTF. Written as DNA, the CDR3 is TGTGCCAGCAGTTCGGGACGGAGAGCGGACTATGGCTACACCTTC. The genes are TRBV6-5 and TRBJ1-2, with TRBD1 as a possible D gene (5 bases). Per germline, CDR1 MNHEY and CDR2 SVGAGI. The CDR3 totals 15 residues. V lost 4 bases and J lost 3, with 15 bases in between.

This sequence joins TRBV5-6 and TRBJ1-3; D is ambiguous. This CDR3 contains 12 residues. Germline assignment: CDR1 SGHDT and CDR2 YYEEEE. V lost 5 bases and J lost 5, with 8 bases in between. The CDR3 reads CASSKKRNTIYF. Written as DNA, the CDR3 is TGTGCCAGCAGTAAGAAGAGAAACACCATATATTTT.

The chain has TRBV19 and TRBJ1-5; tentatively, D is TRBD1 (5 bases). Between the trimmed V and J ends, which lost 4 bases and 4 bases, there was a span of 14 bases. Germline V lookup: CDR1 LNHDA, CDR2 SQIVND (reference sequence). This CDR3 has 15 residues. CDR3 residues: CASSTYWGGNQPQHF. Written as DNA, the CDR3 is TGTGCCAGTAGTACGTACTGGGGGGGGAATCAGCCCCAGCATTTT.

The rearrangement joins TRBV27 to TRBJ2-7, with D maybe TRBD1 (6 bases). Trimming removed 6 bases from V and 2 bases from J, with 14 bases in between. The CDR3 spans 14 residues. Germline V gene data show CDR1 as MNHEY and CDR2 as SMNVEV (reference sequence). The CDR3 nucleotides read TGTGCCAGCAGAATGAACAGGGTTCCCTACGAGCAGTACTTC. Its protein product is CASRMNRVPYEQYF.

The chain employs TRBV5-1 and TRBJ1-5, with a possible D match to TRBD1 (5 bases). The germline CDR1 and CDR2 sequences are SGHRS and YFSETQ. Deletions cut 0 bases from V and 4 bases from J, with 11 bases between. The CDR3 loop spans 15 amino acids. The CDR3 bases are TGCGCCAGCAGCTTGGAAGACAGTAGGAATCAGCCCCAGCATTTT. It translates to CASSLEDSRNQPQHF.